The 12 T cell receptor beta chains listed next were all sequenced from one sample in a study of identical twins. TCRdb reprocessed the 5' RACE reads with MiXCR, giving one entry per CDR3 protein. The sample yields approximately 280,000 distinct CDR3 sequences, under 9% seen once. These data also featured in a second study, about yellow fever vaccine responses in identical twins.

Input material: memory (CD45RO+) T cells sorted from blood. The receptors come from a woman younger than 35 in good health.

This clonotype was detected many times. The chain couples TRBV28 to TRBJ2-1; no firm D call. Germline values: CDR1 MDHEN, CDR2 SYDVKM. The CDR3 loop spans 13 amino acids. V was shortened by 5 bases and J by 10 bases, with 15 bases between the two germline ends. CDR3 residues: CASSLLGLPEQFF. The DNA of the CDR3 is TGTGCCAGCAGTCTACTGGGCCTACCCGAGCAGTTCTTC.

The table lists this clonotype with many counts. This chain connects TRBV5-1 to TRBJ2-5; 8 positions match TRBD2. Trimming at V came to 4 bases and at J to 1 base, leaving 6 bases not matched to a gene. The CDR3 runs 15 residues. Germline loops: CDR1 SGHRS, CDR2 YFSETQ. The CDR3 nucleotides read TGCGCCAGCAGCATTAGCGGGAAAGTCCAAGAGACCCAGTACTTC. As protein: CASSISGKVQETQYF.

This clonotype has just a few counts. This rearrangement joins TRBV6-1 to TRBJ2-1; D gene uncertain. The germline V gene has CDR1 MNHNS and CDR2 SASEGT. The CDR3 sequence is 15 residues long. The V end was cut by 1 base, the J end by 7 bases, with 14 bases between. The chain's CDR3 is CASSEVPKVTNEQFF. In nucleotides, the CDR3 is TGTGCCAGCAGTGAAGTGCCTAAGGTGACGAATGAGCAGTTCTTC.

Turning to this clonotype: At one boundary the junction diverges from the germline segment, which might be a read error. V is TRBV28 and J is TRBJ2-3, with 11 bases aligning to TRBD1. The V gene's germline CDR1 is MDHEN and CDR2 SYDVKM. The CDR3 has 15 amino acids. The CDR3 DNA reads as TGTGCCAGCAGTCGGACAGGGGGCATGACAGATATGCAGTATTTT. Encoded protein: CASSRTGGMTDMQYF. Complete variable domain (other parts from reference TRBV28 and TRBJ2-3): DVKVTQSSRYLVKRTGEKVFLECVQDMDHENMFWYRQDPGLGLRLIYFSYDVKMKEKGDIPEGYSVSREKKERFSLILESASTNQTSMYLCASSRTGGMTDMQYFGPGTRLTVL.

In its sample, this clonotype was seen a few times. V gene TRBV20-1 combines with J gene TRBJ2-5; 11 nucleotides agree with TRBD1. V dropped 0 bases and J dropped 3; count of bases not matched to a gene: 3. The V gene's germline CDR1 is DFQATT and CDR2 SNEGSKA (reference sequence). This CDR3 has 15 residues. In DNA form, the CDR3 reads TGCAGTGCTAGAGACCGGGACAGGGGGAAAGAGACCCAGTACTTC. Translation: CSARDRDRGKETQYF.

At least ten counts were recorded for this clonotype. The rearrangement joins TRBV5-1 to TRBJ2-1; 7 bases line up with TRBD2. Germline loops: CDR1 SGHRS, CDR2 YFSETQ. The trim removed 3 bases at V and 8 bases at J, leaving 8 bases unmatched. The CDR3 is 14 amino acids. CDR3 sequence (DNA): TGCGCCAGCAGCTCTTGGGGGGGTGGAGATGAGCAGTTCTTC. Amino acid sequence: CASSSWGGGDEQFF.

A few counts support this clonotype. CDR3 nucleotide sequence: TGTGCCAGCAGCCGAGACAGGGGGCCCGTAAACCTCTATGGCTACACCTTC. Protein sequence: CASSRDRGPVNLYGYTF. The V gene is TRBV7-9, the J gene TRBJ1-2; the match to TRBD1 covers 10 bases. The germline V gene encodes CDR1 SEHNR and CDR2 FQNEAQ (reference sequence). The J segment lost 4 bases and the V segment lost 5 bases, leaving 13 bases of the junction unmatched. CDR3 length: 17 amino acids.

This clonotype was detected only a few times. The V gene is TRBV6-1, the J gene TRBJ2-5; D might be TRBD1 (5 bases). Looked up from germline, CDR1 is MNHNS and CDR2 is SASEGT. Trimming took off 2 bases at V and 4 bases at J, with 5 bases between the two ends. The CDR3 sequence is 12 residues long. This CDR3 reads CASSERGETQYF. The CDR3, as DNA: TGTGCCAGCAGTGAAAGGGGAGAGACCCAGTACTTC.

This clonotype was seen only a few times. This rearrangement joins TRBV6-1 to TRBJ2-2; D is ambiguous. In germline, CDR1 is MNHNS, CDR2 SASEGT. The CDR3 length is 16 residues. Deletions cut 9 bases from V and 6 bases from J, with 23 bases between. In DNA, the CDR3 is TGTGCCAGTTTCCCCACCTCTAGGGTGTGGGCCGGGGAGCTGTTTTTT. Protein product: CASFPTSRVWAGELFF.

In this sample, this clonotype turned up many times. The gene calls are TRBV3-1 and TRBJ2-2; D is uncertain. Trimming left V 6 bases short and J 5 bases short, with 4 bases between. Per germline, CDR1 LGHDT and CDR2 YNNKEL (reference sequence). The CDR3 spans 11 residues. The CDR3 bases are TGTGCCAGCAGTCATACCGGGGAGCTGTTTTTT. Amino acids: CASSHTGELFF.

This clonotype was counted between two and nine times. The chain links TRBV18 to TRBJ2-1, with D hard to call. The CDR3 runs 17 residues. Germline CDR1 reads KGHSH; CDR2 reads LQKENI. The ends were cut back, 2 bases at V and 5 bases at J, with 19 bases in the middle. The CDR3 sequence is CASSPVTGKPGHNEQFF. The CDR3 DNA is TGTGCCAGCTCACCAGTAACCGGAAAACCCGGACACAATGAGCAGTTCTTC.

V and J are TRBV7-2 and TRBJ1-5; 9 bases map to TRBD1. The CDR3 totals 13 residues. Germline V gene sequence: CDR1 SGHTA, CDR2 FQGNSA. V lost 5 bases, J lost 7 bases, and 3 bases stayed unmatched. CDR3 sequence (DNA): TGTGCCAGCAGCATGACAGGGGGACAGCCCCAGCATTTT. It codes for CASSMTGGQPQHF. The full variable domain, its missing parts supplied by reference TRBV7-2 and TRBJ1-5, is GAGVSQSPSNKVTEKGKDVELRCDPISGHTALYWYRQSLGQGLEFLIYFQGNSAPDKSGLPSDRFSAERTGGSVSTLTIQRTQQEDSAVYLCASSMTGGQPQHFGDGTRLSIL.